This entry lists 11 T cell receptor beta chains sequenced from one sample in a study of OX40 agonist ivuxolimab in advanced cancers. The library was made by the immunoSEQ multiplex PCR assay. TCRdb took over this immuneACCESS table, retaining in-frame rearrangements with V and J assigned. Such tables are incomplete; in checked studies, under half of the missing clones stem from an unresolved V gene, and the remainder is unexplained. This sample holds tens of thousands of clones; about 90% were observed only once. The ten largest clones represent approximately 7.7% of the sample. The sequenced sample was CD4+ or CD8+ T cells sorted from blood, obtained in a trial of the OX40 agonist ivuxolimab. The source of these receptors is an adult with an advanced solid tumor such as melanoma, head and neck, liver or kidney cancer.

The chain carries TRBV1 and TRBJ2-7; the listed D gene, TRBD1, was not tested against the DNA. TRBV1 is shown as a pseudogene. The length of the CDR3 is 14 residues. The CDR3 DNA sequence: TGCACCAGCAGCCAGACACGCGCGACCTACGAGCAGTACTTC. Translation gives CTSSQTRATYEQYF.

The V gene is TRBV29-1, the J gene TRBJ2-2, with a tentative D call TRBD1 (5 bases). The V gene lost 5 bases and the J gene lost 7 bases, with 17 bases spanning the gap. The CDR3 is 14 amino acids. Germline CDR1 and CDR2: SQVTM and ANQGSEA. CDR3 in amino acids: CSVRSRAVDGELFF. CDR3 DNA: TGCAGCGTTCGTTCCAGGGCGGTCGACGGGGAGCTGTTTTTT.

The chain couples TRBV7-9 to TRBJ2-5; D unresolved. The germline V gene encodes CDR1 SEHNR and CDR2 FQNEAQ (reference sequence). The V end was cut by 1 base, the J end by 1 base, with 7 bases between. This CDR3 region has 14 residues. The DNA of the CDR3 is TGTGCCAGCAGCTTAGACCACAGCCAAGAGACCCAGTACTTC. This translates into CASSLDHSQETQYF.

The V gene is TRBV15, the J gene TRBJ2-7, with 9 bases aligning to TRBD2. After removal of 4 bases from V and 2 bases from J, the junction contained 6 bases not matched to a gene. This CDR3 contains 15 residues. Germline V gene data show CDR1 as LNHNV and CDR2 as YYDKDF (reference sequence). CDR3 loop: CATSIEAGGPYEQYF. The CDR3 nucleotides are TGTGCCACCAGCATCGAAGCGGGAGGCCCCTACGAGCAGTACTTC.

This chain uses TRBV28 with TRBJ2-7; the D gene is possibly TRBD2 (6 bases). The CDR3 length is 11 residues. Germline V gene sequence: CDR1 MDHEN, CDR2 SYDVKM. V gave up 6 bases and J gave up 4 bases, with 7 bases separating them. CDR3 residues: CASSAGYEQYF. For the CDR3, the DNA is TGTGCCAGCAGCGCGGGGTACGAGCAGTACTTC.

This clone was recorded only once. CDR3 nucleotide sequence: TGCGCCAGCAGCCCGGGTAGCTCCTACAATGAGCAGTTCTTC. It specifies CASSPGSSYNEQFF. This chain connects TRBV5-1 to TRBJ2-1; D remains unclear. Trimming took off 4 bases at V and 0 bases at J, with 8 bases between the two ends. CDR3 length equals 14 residues. Germline CDR1 and CDR2: SGHRS and YFSETQ.

The chain links TRBV7-9 to TRBJ2-3; D is possibly TRBD1 or TRBD2 (5 bases each). Germline V gene data show CDR1 as SEHNR and CDR2 as FQNEAQ (reference sequence). The CDR3 has 14 residues. V lost 3 bases and J lost 4, with 11 bases in between. CDR3 sequence reads: CASSLSGTADTQYF. CDR3 sequence (DNA): TGTGCCAGCAGCTTGTCCGGGACCGCAGATACGCAGTATTTT.

The chain has TRBV19 and TRBJ2-3; 7 bases fit TRBD2. Germline CDR1 is LNHDA and CDR2 is SQIVND (reference sequence). The CDR3 contains 15 residues. Trimming took 7 bases from V and 3 from J; bases not matched to a gene: 10. The CDR3 DNA reads as TGTGCCAGTACCCGGGAGGCAGGGAAAACAGATACGCAGTATTTT. Translation gives CASTREAGKTDTQYF. Full variable domain (outside the CDR3, taken from reference TRBV19 and TRBJ2-3): DGGITQSPKYLFRKEGQNVTLSCEQNLNHDAMYWYRQDPGQGLRLIYYSQIVNDFQKGDIAEGYSVSREKKESFPLTVTSAQKNPTAFYLCASTREAGKTDTQYFGPGTRLTVL.

This rearrangement joins TRBV5-4 to TRBJ1-1; maybe TRBD1 (6 bases). The length of the CDR3 is 11 residues. V lost 5 bases to trimming and J lost 12 bases, with 14 bases between them. CDR1 SGHNT and CDR2 YYREEE come from the germline V gene (reference sequence). In DNA form, the CDR3 reads TGTGCCAGCAGTCAACAGGGAGTCTCTTTCTTT. Translation gives CASSQQGVSFF.

CDR3 residues: CASSPLPGRDEQFF. CDR3 DNA: TGTGCCAGCTCACCCCTTCCGGGGCGGGATGAGCAGTTCTTC. The chain has TRBV18 and TRBJ2-1; D is perhaps TRBD1 or TRBD2 (5 bases each). Trimming removed 3 bases from V and 8 bases from J, with 14 bases in between. The germline V gene has CDR1 KGHSH and CDR2 LQKENI. This CDR3 contains 14 residues.

The genes are TRBV23-1 and TRBJ2-1; D remains unclear. TRBV23-1 is marked as an open reading frame, function uncertain. Trimming took 4 bases from V and 8 from J, leaving 6 bases between them. The CDR3 covers 11 residues. CDR3: CASSRAHEQFF. The DNA of the CDR3 is TGCGCCAGCAGTCGGGCCCATGAGCAGTTCTTC.